This T cell receptor beta chain originates from a study of T cells after yellow fever vaccination. Overall study results and limits: Detected again after the booster were most primary-vaccination clones, at 95% to 98% CD4 and 70% to 90% CD8. Though it reached lower strength, the secondary response hit its peak faster, day 5 versus 15.

From germline, CDR1 is LGHNA and CDR2 YNFKEQ. V was trimmed by 2 bases and J by 8 bases, leaving 18 bases between them. The CDR3 contains 15 residues. TCRdb passed the 5' RACE reads through MiXCR, listing each CDR3 protein once. The sample yields 500,000 to 650,000 distinct CDR3 sequences, about a sixth seen once. A word on this clonotype: Its antigen is undetermined.

V gene TRBV4-2 combines with J gene TRBJ1-2; possibly TRBD1 for D (5 bases). Specimen: PBMCs, collected around 5 days after the first yellow fever vaccination. The TCR was taken from a young man who received the YFV17D yellow fever vaccine. DNA for the CDR3: TGTGCCAGCAGCCAAAGGGACCCCCCGGCAGAAGGCTACACCTTC. As protein: CASSQRDPPAEGYTF.